The sequence of this TCR beta chain was determined in a study of CD8 T cells in Susac syndrome. To note about this clonotype: The junction and the germline gene differ at one end; a read error may be behind it.

This CDR3 is built from 13 residues. The germline V gene encodes CDR1 SGHAT and CDR2 FQNNGV. The TEMRA cells underwent FACS enrichment, while the CD8+ and CD4+ T cells underwent negative isolation. The authors reverse transcribed 0.5 to 1 ug RNA with random hexamers. TCRdb passed the immunoSEQ multiplex PCR reads through MiXCR, listing each CDR3 protein once. The table includes 150,000 to 200,000 distinct CDR3 sequences, about 95% detected once. V usage is TRBV11-2 and J usage is TRBJ2-1, with TRBD2 matching 9 bases. The TCR originated in a human donor in good health. Sequenced input: CD4+ T cells from PBMCs. The chain's CDR3 is CASSLDESGRMVF. In DNA, the CDR3 is TGTGCCAGCAGCTTAGATGAGAGCGGGAGGATGGTCTTC.